This T cell receptor (beta chain) was identified in a study of control samples from healthy donors and cancer patients. V lost 6 bases, J lost 4 bases, and 4 bases stayed unmatched. The CDR3 is 13 residues long. Germline V gene lookup returns CDR1 MDHEN and CDR2 SYDVKM. Clones were sequenced by immunoSEQ multiplex PCR, and TCRdb holds only the in-frame ones, with some missing. The repertoire includes some 120,000 clones, roughly 92% of them detected once, and 7.8% sits in the top ten. The V call is TRBV28, the J call TRBJ2-5; 8 bases fit TRBD2. The sample taken for sequencing was blood. This TCR was sampled from a woman under 30 in good health. CDR3 in amino acids: CASSRGGSETQYF. Here the CDR3 DNA reads TGTGCCAGCAGCCGGGGGGGGTCAGAGACCCAGTACTTC.